The 26 T cell receptor beta chains in this list originate from one sample, sequenced in a study of cytomegalovirus exposure and HLA in healthy donors. Assay: immunoSEQ multiplex PCR; the TCRdb copy retains only in-frame clones and omits some. The top ten clones hold 1.5% to 2% of a sample with 100,000 to 150,000 clones, 95% to 97% of them seen once. The sample was PBMCs. The receptors were sampled from a young man in good health and CMV-seronegative.

The chain uses TRBV7-9 and TRBJ2-3; TRBD1 aligns across 9 bases. This CDR3 is built from 16 residues. Germline V lookup: CDR1 SEHNR, CDR2 FQNEAQ (reference sequence). After removal of 5 bases from V and 5 bases from J, the junction contained 11 bases not matched to a gene. The CDR3, as DNA: TGTGCCAGCAGCCGCTTTTTGGGACAGGGCATAGATACGCAGTATTTT. This encodes CASSRFLGQGIDTQYF.

The chain has TRBV15 and TRBJ1-4, with 10 bases aligning to TRBD1. The CDR3 totals 15 residues. Per germline, CDR1 LNHNV and CDR2 YYDKDF (reference sequence). J gave up 8 bases and V 1 base, and 4 bases lay outside the gene matches. The CDR3 loop reads CATSRGQGAEEKLFF. The CDR3 region has the DNA TGTGCCACCAGCAGAGGACAGGGGGCTGAGGAAAAACTGTTTTTT.

The chain links TRBV5-1 to TRBJ2-3; weak D call: TRBD1 (5 bases). Deletions cut 3 bases from V and 6 bases from J, with 8 bases between. The germline CDR1 and CDR2 sequences are SGHRS and YFSETQ. The CDR3 has 12 amino acids. The CDR3 loop is CASSSTADTQYF. Written as DNA, the CDR3 is TGCGCCAGCAGCTCGACAGCGGATACGCAGTATTTT.

The chain joins TRBV7-2 to TRBJ2-5, with 8 positions matching TRBD2. CDR3 length: 13 residues. The germline CDR1 and CDR2 sequences are SGHTA and FQGNSA. V trimming: 5 bases; J trimming: 4 bases; junction bases outside the gene matches: 3. In DNA, the CDR3 is TGTGCCAGCAGCCAAGCGGGGGCAGAGACCCAGTACTTC. As protein: CASSQAGAETQYF.

J is TRBJ2-7 and V is TRBV28; 12 bases are shared with TRBD2. Losses at the gene ends were 3 bases for V and 4 bases for J; bases not matched to a gene: 13. This CDR3 has 18 residues. Germline V gene lookup returns CDR1 MDHEN and CDR2 SYDVKM. Here the CDR3 DNA reads TGTGCCAGCAGTTTCCCATTCGCTAGCGGGAGGGCGGGTTACGAGCAGTACTTC. Its translation is CASSFPFASGRAGYEQYF.

V usage is TRBV27 and J usage is TRBJ1-4, with 12 bases identical to TRBD1. The germline V gene has CDR1 MNHEY and CDR2 SMNVEV (reference sequence). Trimming took 5 bases from V and 7 from J; bases not matched to a gene: 8. This CDR3 comprises 16 residues. CDR3 amino acids: CASSSGTGGVSEKLFF. Here the CDR3 DNA reads TGTGCCAGCAGTAGCGGGACAGGGGGCGTCAGTGAAAAACTGTTTTTT.

The chain recombines TRBV18 with TRBJ2-7, with D possibly being TRBD2 (6 bases). The germline V gene encodes CDR1 KGHSH and CDR2 LQKENI. The CDR3 extends over 16 amino acids. Trimming took off 0 bases at V and 3 bases at J, with 15 bases between the two ends. As DNA, the CDR3 is TGTGCCAGCTCACCACCTAGCGGCCAGGTTAACTACGAGCAGTACTTC. It translates to CASSPPSGQVNYEQYF.

The chain recombines TRBV28 with TRBJ2-1; TRBD2 aligns across 8 bases. CDR1 and CDR2 from the germline V gene are MDHEN and SYDVKM. Trimming at V came to 6 bases and at J to 4 bases, leaving 8 bases not matched to a gene. CDR3 length: 15 residues. The CDR3: CASSHSGSIYNEQFF. Here the CDR3 DNA reads TGTGCCAGCAGCCACAGCGGGAGTATATACAATGAGCAGTTCTTC.

This clone was recorded once. The chain is built from TRBV28 and TRBJ2-6, with D perhaps matching TRBD1 (6 bases). The germline V and J ends were trimmed by 4 bases and 2 bases, with 15 bases remaining between them. CDR1 and CDR2 (germline): MDHEN, SYDVKM. The CDR3 extends over 17 amino acids. Written as DNA, the CDR3 is TGTGCCAGCAGTTCTTTCCCGCACAGGGCTGGGGCCAACGTCCTGACTTTC. This translates into CASSSFPHRAGANVLTF.

The chain is built from TRBV19 and TRBJ1-5; TRBD1 matches 8 bases. The CDR3 spans 15 residues. The trim removed 5 bases at V and 1 base at J, leaving 4 bases unmatched. Germline V gene data show CDR1 as LNHDA and CDR2 as SQIVND (reference sequence). CDR3 in amino acids: CASSPDRGSNQPQHF. CDR3 in DNA: TGTGCCAGTAGTCCTGACAGGGGAAGCAATCAGCCCCAGCATTTT.

This clone appeared a single time. V is TRBV30 and J is TRBJ2-3, with 10 bases fitting TRBD1. After removal of 2 bases from V and 3 bases from J, the junction contained 2 bases not matched to a gene. This CDR3 has 14 residues. Germline loops: CDR1 GTSNPN, CDR2 SVGIG (reference sequence). The CDR3 is CAWSPGQGTDTQYF. The CDR3 DNA reads as TGTGCCTGGAGTCCGGGACAGGGGACAGATACGCAGTATTTT.

The chain employs TRBV6-4 and TRBJ1-3, with 7 bases matching TRBD1. This CDR3 comprises 13 residues. CDR1 MRHNA and CDR2 SNTAGT come from the germline V gene. V was pared by 6 bases and J by 8 bases, with 7 bases of the junction left unmatched. The CDR3 DNA sequence: TGTGCCAGCAGCGCGGACAGGTCGGACACCATATATTTT. Translating gives CASSADRSDTIYF.

The rearrangement uses TRBV5-1 and TRBJ2-6; D is ambiguous. Germline-derived CDR1 and CDR2 are SGHRS and YFSETQ. Trimming shortened V by 2 bases and J by 0 bases, and 9 bases separated the two germline ends. The CDR3 loop spans 16 amino acids. The CDR3 coding sequence is TGCGCCAGCAGCTTACCACAGAGCTCTGGGGCCAACGTCCTGACTTTC. Translation: CASSLPQSSGANVLTF. The whole variable domain, filled in from reference TRBV5-1 and TRBJ2-6, reads KAGVTQTPRYLIKTRGQQVTLSCSPISGHRSVSWYQQTPGQGLQFLFEYFSETQRNKGNFPGRFSGRQFSNSRSEMNVSTLELGDSALYLCASSLPQSSGANVLTFGAGSRLTVL.

As to this clone: Compared with germline, one end of the junction differs, possibly owing to a read error. The chain is built from TRBV5-6 and TRBJ1-4; D possibly corresponds to TRBD1 (6 bases). The CDR3 length is 11 residues. Germline V gene sequence: CDR1 SGHDT, CDR2 YYEEEE. The CDR3 bases are TGTGCCAGCAGCTCGGTGGGGGGGCTTGTTTTT. Protein product: CASSSVGGLVF.

This clone has a single count. The chain recombines TRBV7-2 with TRBJ2-7; D is uncertain. Germline-derived CDR1 and CDR2 are SGHTA and FQGNSA. The CDR3 loop spans 12 amino acids. V lost 1 base, J lost 4 bases, and 5 bases lay in between. The CDR3 DNA follows: TGTGCCAGCAGCTTAGACTGGTACGAGCAGTACTTC. Its translation: CASSLDWYEQYF.

This rearrangement joins TRBV28 to TRBJ2-7; the D gene is possibly TRBD2 (6 bases). There are 15 residues in the CDR3. The V end was cut by 1 base, the J end by 4 bases, with 14 bases between. Germline-derived CDR1 and CDR2 are MDHEN and SYDVKM. Here the CDR3 DNA reads TGTGCCAGCAGTTTATTGTCTAGCGATAGGTACGAGCAGTACTTC. Encoded protein: CASSLLSSDRYEQYF.

This chain joins TRBV11-2 and TRBJ2-7, with 8 bases aligning to TRBD2. Germline V gene data show CDR1 as SGHAT and CDR2 as FQNNGV. The length of the CDR3 is 17 residues. The V and J ends lost 2 bases and 4 bases, in that order; junction bases with no gene match: 13. The CDR3 coding sequence is TGTGCCAGCAGCTTACTAAAAAAAAGGACTAGCATTTACGAGCAGTACTTC. It yields the protein CASSLLKKRTSIYEQYF.

This rearrangement joins TRBV4-3 to TRBJ2-7, with D tentatively TRBD2 (6 bases). The CDR3 has 14 amino acids. From germline, CDR1 is LGHNA and CDR2 YSLEER. Between the trimmed V and J ends, which lost 1 base and 0 bases, there was a span of 7 bases. CDR3 nucleotides: TGCGCCAGCAGCCAAGGGAGGGGCTCCTACGAGCAGTACTTC. Protein: CASSQGRGSYEQYF.

This clone has only one observation. V usage is TRBV5-4 and J usage is TRBJ2-3; 7 bases line up with TRBD2. V dropped 0 bases and J dropped 2; count of bases not matched to a gene: 6. The germline V gene encodes CDR1 SGHNT and CDR2 YYREEE (reference sequence). The CDR3 loop spans 16 amino acids. DNA for the CDR3: TGTGCCAGCAGCTTGGCCGGGGGGTCGATCACAGATACGCAGTATTTT. Translated: CASSLAGGSITDTQYF.

The count of this clone is one. This chain uses TRBV4-3 with TRBJ1-3; the D gene is possibly TRBD1 (5 bases). Germline V gene data show CDR1 as LGHNA and CDR2 as YSLEER. CDR3 length: 15 amino acids. Trimming cost V 1 base and J 3 bases, with 10 bases left between them. CDR3 sequence (DNA): TGCGCCAGCAGCCAAGGTCAGGGAGGTGGAAACACCATATATTTT. It translates to CASSQGQGGGNTIYF.

The chain recombines TRBV5-1 with TRBJ1-2; 7 bases match TRBD1. From germline, CDR1 is SGHRS and CDR2 YFSETQ. The ends lost 6 bases at V and 8 bases at J; junction bases unmatched: 13. The CDR3 consists of 14 residues. The CDR3 nucleotides read TGCGCCAGCAAAGCACGACAGGGCTTCGGGGGCTACACCTTC. This encodes CASKARQGFGGYTF.

The chain joins TRBV7-2 to TRBJ2-3; 11 bases fit TRBD2. This CDR3 is 15 amino acids long. From germline, CDR1 is SGHTA and CDR2 FQGNSA. Losses at the gene ends were 5 bases for V and 5 bases for J; bases not matched to a gene: 6. The CDR3 loop reads CASSLTSGSGDTQYF. CDR3 DNA sequence: TGTGCCAGCAGCCTTACTAGCGGGAGTGGAGATACGCAGTATTTT.

The gene calls are TRBV30 and TRBJ1-2; no clear D. Per germline, CDR1 GTSNPN and CDR2 SVGIG (reference sequence). The CDR3 loop spans 12 amino acids. V lost 5 bases and J 8 bases, leaving 15 bases between the germline ends. The CDR3 sequence is CAWGWAREGYTF. CDR3 DNA sequence: TGTGCCTGGGGATGGGCCCGAGAGGGCTACACCTTC.

The chain is built from TRBV11-1 and TRBJ1-2; 11 bases agree with TRBD1. Germline V gene data show CDR1 as SGHAT and CDR2 as FQDESV (reference sequence). V lost 3 bases, J lost 8 bases, and 11 bases stayed unmatched. This CDR3 contains 16 residues. For the CDR3, the DNA is TGTGCCAGCAGCTTTGGTGGGACAGGGGGACCCGCCGGCTACACCTTC. This codes for CASSFGGTGGPAGYTF.

J is TRBJ1-1 and V is TRBV15; 9 nucleotides agree with TRBD1. Germline values: CDR1 LNHNV, CDR2 YYDKDF (reference sequence). The V segment lost 0 bases and the J segment 11 bases; nucleotides outside the gene matches: 7. The CDR3 is made up of 14 amino acids. CDR3 residues: CATSRDSGTGKAFF. CDR3 in DNA: TGTGCCACCAGCAGAGACTCCGGGACAGGGAAGGCTTTCTTT.

The chain carries TRBV6-5 and TRBJ1-2; 9 nucleotides line up with TRBD1. CDR3 length: 14 amino acids. Germline trimming cut 5 bases from V and 4 bases from J; bases unmatched to any gene: 5. CDR1 is MNHEY and CDR2 is SVGAGI in the germline V gene. Written as DNA, the CDR3 is TGTGCCAGCAGTCCTGAGACAGGGGGCTATGGCTACACCTTC. Translation: CASSPETGGYGYTF.